Below, one TCR beta chain is given with its context. The method was immunoSEQ multiplex PCR; TCRdb's version includes in-frame clones alone and lacks a portion of them. The sample consists of some 2 million clones, roughly 95% of them appearing once. Germline CDR1 is MGHRA and CDR2 is YSYEKL. CDR3 length: 14 amino acids. V lost 2 bases and J lost 3, with 10 bases in between. This sample was taken from a study of shared clonotypes between healthy human individuals. Study overall: The study used three CD4 naive, three CD4 memory, two CD8 naive and one CD8 memory plate per donor.

What was sequenced was naive CD4+ T cells sorted from blood. Described subset: CD45RA+ positively selected. This TCR derives from a man aged 18 to 30 in good health. This sequence joins TRBV4-1 and TRBJ2-5; D call uncertain. The CDR3 DNA follows: TGCGCCAGCAGCCAATGGCCCGCGAAAGAGACCCAGTACTTC. Translating gives CASSQWPAKETQYF.